Listed here are 18 T cell receptor beta chains from one sample, sequenced in a study of blood T cell repertoires in COVID-19 (dated by TCRdb to about 2020). Libraries were constructed by the immunoSEQ multiplex PCR assay. Here the immuneACCESS table is served through TCRdb, limited to in-frame sequences with V and J called. Missing clones are a known gap in these copies; in checked studies unresolved V genes cover under half, and the rest lacks a known reason. Across this sample there are 25,000 to 30,000 clones, with about 88% seen only once. The ten top clones hold 8% to 10% of the sample. The sequenced sample consisted of peripheral blood. The receptors derive from a human donor in a cohort sampled during active COVID-19.

The chain joins TRBV19 to TRBJ1-1; D call uncertain. There are 14 residues in the CDR3. The germline V and J ends were trimmed by 7 bases and 6 bases, with 18 bases remaining between them. Germline V gives CDR1 LNHDA, CDR2 SQIVND (reference sequence). The CDR3 is CASNERPSNAEAFF. In nucleotides, the CDR3 is TGTGCCAGTAATGAGCGGCCTTCTAACGCTGAAGCTTTCTTT. The full variable domain, its missing parts supplied by reference TRBV19 and TRBJ1-1, is DGGITQSPKYLFRKEGQNVTLSCEQNLNHDAMYWYRQDPGQGLRLIYYSQIVNDFQKGDIAEGYSVSREKKESFPLTVTSAQKNPTAFYLCASNERPSNAEAFFGQGTRLTVV.

This sequence joins TRBV18 and TRBJ2-7; TRBD2 agrees at 8 bases. V lost 6 bases, J lost 2 bases, and 12 bases stayed unmatched. The CDR3 has 16 amino acids. Germline loops: CDR1 KGHSH, CDR2 LQKENI. CDR3: CASSQTSRGDTYEQYF. The CDR3 region has the DNA TGTGCCAGCTCCCAAACTTCGCGGGGGGATACCTACGAGCAGTACTTC.

The chain combines TRBV5-6 with TRBJ2-1, with TRBD2 matching 8 bases. The junction had 9 bases not matched to a gene; V was cut back by 5 bases and J by 8 bases. This CDR3 is built from 14 residues. The germline gives CDR1 SGHDT, CDR2 YYEEEE. The CDR3 DNA follows: TGTGCCAGCAGTCGCGGGGGGCCTTGGGATGAGCAGTTCTTC. Its protein product is CASSRGGPWDEQFF. Variable domain in full (rest from reference TRBV5-6 and TRBJ2-1): DAGVTQSPTHLIKTRGQQVTLRCSPKSGHDTVSWYQQALGQGPQFIFQYYEEEERQRGNFPDRFSGHQFPNYSSELNVNALLLGDSALYLCASSRGGPWDEQFFGPGTRLTVL.

V is TRBV4-1 and J is TRBJ2-7; 9 nucleotides match TRBD2. The V and J ends lost 0 bases and 7 bases, in that order; junction bases with no gene match: 7. Germline V gene data show CDR1 as MGHRA and CDR2 as YSYEKL. The CDR3 spans 15 residues. CDR3 amino acids: CASSQEERGADEQYF. The CDR3 coding sequence is TGCGCCAGCAGCCAAGAGGAGCGGGGGGCGGATGAGCAGTACTTC.

In its sample, this clone was seen once. The chain joins TRBV10-3 to TRBJ1-5, with 7 bases matching TRBD1. The CDR3 length is 12 residues. V lost 10 bases, J lost 4 bases, and 4 bases stayed unmatched. The germline gives CDR1 ENHRY, CDR2 SYGVKD. The CDR3: CATRQGNQPQHF. In DNA, the CDR3 is TGTGCCACCCGACAGGGAAATCAGCCCCAGCATTTT.

The chain joins TRBV6-2 or TRBV6-3 to TRBJ1-2, with TRBD1 identical over 7 bases. Germline CDR1 MNHEY, CDR2 SVGEGT. The trim removed 5 bases at V and 5 bases at J, leaving 5 bases unmatched. There are 13 residues in the CDR3. CDR3 in DNA: TGTGCCAGCAGTCACCGGGACAGATATGGCTACACCTTC. Translating it yields CASSHRDRYGYTF.

This chain joins TRBV6-5 and TRBJ2-1; D perhaps matches TRBD2 (7 bases). V was shortened by 7 bases and J by 6 bases, with 13 bases between the two germline ends. Germline assignment: CDR1 MNHEY and CDR2 SVGAGI. The CDR3 loop spans 13 amino acids. CDR3 nucleotides: TGTGCCAGCACCCGGGGGGCGGGCAATGAGCAGTTCTTC. It yields the protein CASTRGAGNEQFF.

Here the CDR3 DNA reads TGTGCCAGCAGCGCCGCCACGGGGGGCGGCACCGGGGAGCTGTTTTTT. This gives the protein CASSAATGGGTGELFF. The V call is TRBV9, the J call TRBJ2-2, with a tentative D call TRBD2 (7 bases). Germline V gives CDR1 SGDLS, CDR2 YYNGEE. CDR3 length: 16 amino acids. V gave up 3 bases and J gave up 4 bases, with 16 bases separating them.

V and J are TRBV30 and TRBJ1-5; no clear D. The CDR3 spans 17 residues. V was pared by 0 bases and J by 6 bases, with 21 bases between. The germline gives CDR1 GTSNPN, CDR2 SVGIG (reference sequence). DNA for the CDR3: TGTGCCTGGAGTGTGTTGGACGGTCGATCAGCGGGTCAGCCCCAGCATTTT. Encoded protein: CAWSVLDGRSAGQPQHF.

This chain joins TRBV5-4 and TRBJ1-2; tentatively, D is TRBD1 (5 bases). Germline CDR1 SGHNT, CDR2 YYREEE (reference sequence). The CDR3 is 13 residues long. Trimming shortened V by 4 bases and J by 8 bases, and 15 bases separated the two germline ends. The chain's CDR3 is CASSPGGWIGYTF. CDR3 nucleotides: TGTGCCAGCAGCCCTGGGGGGTGGATAGGCTACACCTTC.

The CDR3 loop is CASSRTGTNYGYTF. The DNA for the CDR3 is TGTGCCAGCAGCCGGACAGGGACTAACTATGGCTACACCTTC. V usage is TRBV5-4 and J usage is TRBJ1-2; 8 positions match TRBD1. J was trimmed by 0 bases and V by 4 bases; bases with no gene match: 2. Looked up from germline, CDR1 is SGHNT and CDR2 is YYREEE (reference sequence). This CDR3 contains 14 residues.

A single count supports this clone. CDR3 bases: TGTGCCAGCAGCGTACCAAGTGGGGCGACGCAGTATTTT. As protein: CASSVPSGATQYF. This rearrangement joins TRBV7-6 to TRBJ2-3; a possible D gene is TRBD1 (5 bases). Germline-derived CDR1 and CDR2 are SGHVS and FNYEAQ. V was trimmed by 5 bases and J by 9 bases, leaving 15 bases between them. The CDR3 contains 13 residues.

CDR3: CASSPLPGTQYF. In DNA form, the CDR3 reads TGTGCCAGCAGCCCGCTGCCCGGGACCCAGTACTTC. This sequence joins TRBV5-6 and TRBJ2-5; D is unclear. The V gene lost 4 bases and the J gene lost 7 bases, with 11 bases spanning the gap. The CDR3 consists of 12 residues. CDR1 and CDR2 from the germline V gene are SGHDT and YYEEEE. The full variable domain, completed using reference TRBV5-6 and TRBJ2-5, is DAGVTQSPTHLIKTRGQQVTLRCSPKSGHDTVSWYQQALGQGPQFIFQYYEEEERQRGNFPDRFSGHQFPNYSSELNVNALLLGDSALYLCASSPLPGTQYFGPGTRLLVL.

The V and J genes are TRBV10-3 and TRBJ1-1; 10 bases agree with TRBD1. The CDR3 consists of 13 residues. CDR1 is ENHRY and CDR2 is SYGVKD in the germline V gene. The V and J ends lost 11 bases and 4 bases, in that order; junction bases with no gene match: 7. Written as DNA, the CDR3 is TGTGCCGTCACCGGGACAGGGGTCACTGAAGCTTTCTTT. Translation gives CAVTGTGVTEAFF.

The CDR3 DNA follows: TGTGCCAGCCGGACTAGAGCGAACGGCGAGACCCAGTACTTC. Translated: CASRTRANGETQYF. The chain carries TRBV18 and TRBJ2-5; TRBD2 agrees at 7 bases. This CDR3 region has 14 residues. Germline CDR1 is KGHSH and CDR2 is LQKENI. V gave up 8 bases and J gave up 5 bases; unmatched junction bases: 11.

The chain joins TRBV7-2 to TRBJ2-7, with TRBD2 matching over 9 bases. Germline loops: CDR1 SGHTA, CDR2 FQGNSA. The V segment lost 5 bases and the J segment 0 bases; nucleotides outside the gene matches: 5. CDR3 length equals 15 residues. Here the CDR3 DNA reads TGTGCCAGCAGCCCGACTAGCGGTAGCTCCTACGAGCAGTACTTC. Protein: CASSPTSGSSYEQYF. The full variable domain, completed using reference TRBV7-2 and TRBJ2-7, is GAGVSQSPSNKVTEKGKDVELRCDPISGHTALYWYRQSLGQGLEFLIYFQGNSAPDKSGLPSDRFSAERTGGSVSTLTIQRTQQEDSAVYLCASSPTSGSSYEQYFGPGTRLTVT.

Concerning this clone itself: At one of its ends the junction is not consistent with the germline gene, which may arise from a read error. The chain joins TRBV7-7 to TRBJ2-1; D is unclear. Germline V gene sequence: CDR1 SSHAT, CDR2 FNYEAQ (reference sequence). The CDR3 has 15 residues. CDR3 residues: CASSPTLVDNNEQFF. In DNA form, the CDR3 reads TGTGCTAGCAGCCCTACCTTAGTAGACAACAATGAGCAGTTCTTC.

The chain has TRBV28 and TRBJ1-2; TRBD1 matches at 7 bases. The V and J ends lost 2 bases and 8 bases, in that order; junction bases with no gene match: 5. CDR3 length: 13 residues. Germline CDR1 MDHEN, CDR2 SYDVKM. This CDR3 reads CASSLDRAYGYTF. The CDR3 DNA follows: TGTGCCAGCAGTTTAGACAGGGCCTACGGCTACACCTTC.